A selection of T cell receptor beta chains follows, all from one sample in a study of identical twins. TCRdb passed the 5' RACE reads through MiXCR, listing each CDR3 protein once. The table has approximately 590,000 distinct CDR3 sequences, 9.6% seen once. The sample also formed part of further work on yellow fever vaccine responses in identical twins.

The sequenced material came from PBMCs. The receptor source for this set is a woman younger than 35 in good health. CDR3s leave out the opening cysteine and the closing phenylalanine or tryptophan. The size of a clone is reported for some rows only, either as once, few or many, or as a class for expanded clones.

J gene	clone size	V gene	CDR3 protein
TRBJ2-5	many	TRBV5-1	ASSLSIAETQY
TRBJ2-2	many	TRBV4-3	ASSQEPGQGTTGELF
TRBJ2-1	many	TRBV29-1	SVQEYNEQF
TRBJ1-2	few	TRBV7-8	ASSSGHNYGYT
TRBJ1-5	NA	TRBV4-2	ASSQDLRVPNQPQH
TRBJ2-5	many	TRBV4-3	ASSQTGKRKETQY
TRBJ2-7	NA	TRBV9	ASSVGGGTTYEQY
TRBJ2-5	many	TRBV5-6	ASSSTGQETQY
TRBJ2-5	NA	TRBV4-3	ASSQDSGNQETQY
TRBJ2-7	few	TRBV6-6	ASSYSGEGEQY
TRBJ2-3	few	TRBV28	ASSNSGNSDTQY
TRBJ2-7	NA	TRBV15	ATSRESAGGGEQY
TRBJ2-3	NA	TRBV18	ASSPTSGTSTDTQY
TRBJ2-7	few	TRBV5-1	ASMGDNSYEQY
TRBJ2-1	NA	TRBV27	ASSLYVGGGNEQF
TRBJ2-2	NA	TRBV5-1	ASSSLKSNTGELF
TRBJ2-7	few	TRBV14	ASSQSYGSSYEQY
TRBJ1-2	many	TRBV29-1	SVQGYGYGYT
TRBJ2-3	many	TRBV15	ATSRDIGGRVSDTQY
TRBJ2-3	NA	TRBV7-9	ASSPKDRDPDTQY
TRBJ2-7	NA	TRBV9	ASSHNLYEQY
TRBJ2-1	many	TRBV12-3/TRBV12-4	ASTRDIYNEQF
TRBJ2-1	few	TRBV3-1	ASSQGAGLGYNEQF
TRBJ2-7	few	TRBV6-2/TRBV6-3	ASSFLRDLFSYEQY
TRBJ1-5	many	TRBV6-1	ASRKLDGGINQPQH
TRBJ1-2	many	TRBV20-1	SARDAGQGSYGYT
TRBJ2-1	few	TRBV9	ASTRGGPGNNEQF
TRBJ2-3	many	TRBV20-1	SARDRYRESTDTQY
TRBJ1-2	few	TRBV20-1	SATGQGASYGYT